This T cell receptor (beta chain) was observed in a study of cytomegalovirus exposure and HLA in healthy donors (TCRdb year 2017). General notes on the study: In an earlier analysis of several hundred of the donors, 250 to 300 Gb of sequence data and 100 million or so unique TCR beta sequences from approximately 180 million T cells were reported. Because of strong linkage in the cohort, roughly five DR-DQ haplotypes were treated as single units for association and clustering. Of the 350 to 400 genotyped donors, about 84% fell in the genetic ancestry cluster associated with self-reported Caucasian donors. High-throughput TCR immunosequencing, statistical association of individual TCRs with disease status, and machine learning were combined to predict cytomegalovirus infection status. Among about 390 genotyped donors of the cohort, an average of approximately 240,000 unique TCR beta nucleotide sequences were sequenced per donor, roughly 18% of them non-productive. To decide whether each TCR beta V gene segment behaved as functional or pseudogenic, an earlier analysis of fewer than 750 of the donors relied on high-throughput TCR beta sequencing. The number of donors typed differed by locus, with about 620-630 for A, B, C, DRB1 and DQB1, around 520 for DQA1, about 610 for DPA1, and about 450 for DPB1. A later analysis re-analyzed previously published TCR beta repertoires from about 600 donors and added high-resolution HLA genotyping to study TCR occurrence patterns. Every discovery cohort repertoire had been produced on one sequencing platform. Roughly 300 gigabases of sequencing data and some 85 million unique TCR sequences were included in an early release covering under 650 HLA-typed donors. In a later genetic analysis, genome-wide SNP genotypes for 398 of the 666 donors were used, and that subset was treated as a discovery cohort. The study used immunosequencing to profile the T cell repertoires of approximately 690 subjects and linked those repertoires to cytomegalovirus serostatus. Donor age, sex, ethnicity and CMV serostatus were compiled alongside the repertoire data. In the later analysis, no new phenotypic data were used to find candidate immune exposures; instead, reliance was placed on TCR beta sequences and their occurrence across donors. In addition to the first cohort of roughly 670 subjects, a separate validation cohort of some 120 different subjects was used. Both class I and class II loci were covered by HLA typing, at four-digit resolution. The study aimed to test whether cataloging public T cell receptors could reveal signatures of past pathogen exposure.

As regards this clone: The antigen this receptor binds is unknown.

The CDR3, from cysteine to phenylalanine, totals 17 residues. Here the CDR3 DNA is all that survives: 51 bases in frame from base 1. The germline V gene specifies SGDLS as CDR1 and YYNGEE as CDR2. V loses 4 bases at its end and J loses 1 base; junction bases beyond the gene matches: 12. The cohort consisted of 670 or so healthy bone marrow donors. At the time of sampling, all cohort members were nominally healthy, though unrecorded immune exposures were likely present. The donor was CMV seronegative and belonged to the group of 352 seronegative cohort members. Every donor gave a peripheral blood sample, and the peripheral blood mononuclear cells from that sample were used for TCR beta sequencing. Genomic DNA extraction from the blood cell samples was performed with the Qiagen DNeasy Blood Extraction Kit. On the study overall, not on this receptor specifically: Because HLA typing was unavailable for some donors at each locus, only the typed subset was used in association tests. A later analysis found that TCR association rates varied across HLA loci, with DRB1 alleles showing the most associated TCRs and HLA-C alleles the fewest. Compared with equally common non-associated chains, HLA-associated TCR beta chains in a later analysis were more clonally expanded and had lower generation probabilities. It was suggested by the authors that the approach could potentially be generalized to other disease states and immunological phenotypes. Sequencing depth was assumed to be roughly uniform across donors in the presence/absence analyses, though that assumption may not hold. Three of the identified cytomegalovirus-associated TCR beta chains were confirmed in vitro to be specific for cytomegalovirus antigens. Correlated functional status among segregating V segments might be attributable to linkage disequilibrium, but an unknown experimental factor could not be ruled out. A total of fewer than 200 TCR beta chains were listed by the study as associated with cytomegalovirus. A later analysis found that most CMV-associated TCR beta chains appeared HLA-restricted, with HLA associations seemingly driven largely by CMV exposure. A further reported finding was that TCR beta sequences accurately predicted the HLA-A and HLA-B alleles for most subjects in the first cohort. When HLA alleles, especially DR and DQ, strongly co-occurred, attributing TCR associations to individual alleles was difficult. The 87-base-pair reads could not distinguish some IMGT-functional V segments, including TRBV6-2 and TRBV6-3, so those segments were excluded. The only immune exposure information available for the cohort was CMV serostatus. In an earlier analysis of approximately 590 of the donors, most TCR beta V segments were observed in productive rearrangements about 87% or about 30% of the time, broadly matching IMGT annotations. The earlier analysis of around 600 of the donors excluded fewer than 20 rarely observed V segments, including chromosome 9 orphons, because counts were too low. V-gene and J-gene trimming of TCR beta chains was associated with a missense DCLRE1C variant in a later genetic analysis, and the association was replicated in an independent cohort. Most TCR sequences were seen in very few donors, while some public TCRs were found in many individuals. The classifier was reported to diagnose cytomegalovirus status with high specificity and sensitivity in both the original cohort and the validation cohort. According to a later analysis, parvovirus B19, influenza, CMV and Epstein-Barr virus appeared linked to several top co-occurrence clusters. The sequencing pipeline was judged likely to have produced a cluster of highly shared sequence variants as a technical artifact. This cohort had only TCR beta chains sequenced, and the lack of alpha or paired-chain data limited which features could be detected. A later genetic analysis reported fewer N-insertions in productive TCRs among donors in an Asian-associated ancestry cluster than the roughly 620-donor mean. At a false discovery rate of 0.05, a later analysis linked around 15,000 TCR beta sequences to specific HLA alleles.

Library preparation employed the immunoSEQ multiplex PCR assay. A mixture of 60 forward primers for TCR Vbeta segments and 13 reverse primers for TCR Jbeta segments was used in the multiplex PCR. Amplification of the CDR3 region of rearranged TCR beta genes was performed with a multiplex PCR assay on genomic DNA. On the Illumina HiSeq System, the amplified TCR beta libraries were sequenced as 87-base-pair reads. The source study handled its data this way. In a later analysis, tens of millions of unique TCR beta chains were counted across the 500 to 850 repertoires, and roughly 11 million of these chains were shared by at least two donors. Raw reads were error-corrected and collapsed into unique sequences by a nearest-neighbor algorithm in which closely related sequences were merged to remove PCR and sequencing errors. CDR3 sequences were aligned to IMGT reference sequences to assign V, D and J gene segments. Each retained sequence needed at least a six-nucleotide match to both a V gene segment and a J gene segment. Rearrangements were called productive when the CDR3 lacked stop codons and stayed in frame with V and J; all others were non-productive. CDR3 was defined according to IMGT convention as the region running from the second conserved V-encoded cysteine to the conserved J-encoded phenylalanine. In an earlier analysis of more than 550 of the donors, sequences lacking an unambiguous match to a single V gene segment were excluded. In an earlier analysis of 587 of the donors, a V segment was called functional when productive rearrangements were above 56.7%, and segregating when the standard deviation between donors exceeded 5%. A statistical classification framework was developed to diagnose cytomegalovirus status using the catalog of TCR beta chain sequences. In a later analysis, V and J genes were assigned by comparing TCR nucleotide sequences against IMGT/GENE-DB human TR gene sequences. In a later analysis, CDR3 sequences and most-parsimonious VDJ recombination scenarios were assigned using the TCRdist pipeline. In a later analysis, every TCR beta chain was defined by the combination of its CDR3 amino acid sequence and its V-gene family, and reads without a unique V-gene family were dropped. A later analysis removed 592 highly shared, low-generation-probability nucleotide sequences to deal with suspected cross-contamination and a sequencing artifact. For each public chain, a later analysis derived a clonal expansion index from normalized ranks of inferred template counts within each repertoire. A later analysis computed generation probabilities with a VDJ recombination model fitted to out-of-frame rearrangements, and checked the results against IGoR. A later analysis scored TCR-TCR, TCR-HLA and TCR-CMV co-occurrence with hypergeometric tests, applying a repertoire-size bias correction to TCR pairs. A later analysis estimated false discovery rates by permuting HLA or CMV assignments 20 times. A later analysis grouped co-occurring TCRs with DBSCAN, adding TCRdist sequence similarity when clustering within HLA-allele-positive subsets. Repertoires with fewer than 30,000 or more than 120,000 public chains, plus five repertoires with anomalous nucleotide sharing, were excluded from co-occurrence clustering. TCRdb carries this immuneACCESS record with in-frame sequences only. Its versions omit some clonotypes, under half of them owing to an unresolved V gene in the studies checked, with the rest unexplained. That table gives V, J and clone size, and the DNA gave D and trimming. The table kept for this sample lists 150,000 to 200,000 clones. The ten largest clonotypes hold 5.5% to 7.5% of the sample.

Sample: PBMCs. This receptor was taken from a man between 25 and 39 years old in good health and CMV-seronegative. The chain employs TRBV9 and TRBJ2-7; 9 of the junction bases match TRBD1. Here the CDR3 is given as CASSPLSTGTGSYEQYF. The DNA reads TGTGCCAGCAGCCCTCTCTCGACCGGGACAGGGTCCTACGAGCAGTACTTC.